A single sample gave rise to the 31 T cell receptor beta chains below, sequenced in a study of blood T cell repertoires in COVID-19. The table came from immunoSEQ multiplex PCR; TCRdb's copy has only in-frame clones and leaves some out. The sample gives about 150,000 clones, around 90% of which show up once; approximately 4% is in the top ten. Specimen: PBMCs or T cells enriched from blood (not recorded which). Receptors originate from a woman aged 40 to 55 who had been exposed to COVID-19.

This clone showed up just a few times. The rearrangement joins TRBV20-1 to TRBJ1-2, with TRBD1 matching over 9 bases. Trimming removed 3 bases from V and 4 bases from J; junction bases left unmatched: 6. CDR1 is DFQATT and CDR2 is SNEGSKA in the germline V gene (reference sequence). The CDR3 sequence is 14 residues long. The CDR3 here is CSASQGQGSYGYTF. CDR3 nucleotides: TGCAGTGCTAGTCAGGGACAGGGAAGCTATGGCTACACCTTC.

The chain recombines TRBV29-1 with TRBJ1-1, with a tentative D call TRBD1 (6 bases). This CDR3 comprises 13 residues. Germline V gives CDR1 SQVTM, CDR2 ANQGSEA. Trimming pared 3 bases from V and 6 bases from J, leaving 14 bases between. In nucleotides, the CDR3 is TGCAGCGTTGACTGGCAGGGGACGGCTGAAGCTTTCTTT. Translating it yields CSVDWQGTAEAFF.

This chain uses TRBV2 with TRBJ2-3; D is undetermined. Germline V lookup: CDR1 SNHLY, CDR2 FYNNEI. This CDR3 is 11 amino acids long. Trimming cost V 3 bases and J 11 bases, with 9 bases left between them. The CDR3 loop is CASSEGEKQYF. CDR3 in DNA: TGTGCCAGCAGTGAGGGCGAAAAGCAGTATTTT.

The chain has TRBV6-5 and TRBJ1-2; maybe TRBD1 (6 bases). V lost 8 bases, J lost 2 bases, and 15 bases lay in between. The length of the CDR3 is 14 residues. Germline-derived CDR1 and CDR2 are MNHEY and SVGAGI. The CDR3 protein is CASGRGQLNYGYTF. The CDR3 DNA reads TGTGCCAGCGGGAGGGGACAATTAAACTATGGCTACACCTTC.

The chain links TRBV21-1 to TRBJ1-6. TRBV21-1 corresponds to a pseudogene. The CDR3 has 16 residues. DNA of the CDR3: TGTGCCAGCAGCTCAATGGGGGGTCAGTTTAATTCACCCCTCCACTTT. Translating gives CASSSMGGQFNSPLHF.

This chain joins TRBV7-2 and TRBJ1-1; no clear D. CDR1 and CDR2 (germline): SGHTA, FQGNSA. Trimming left V 5 bases short and J 1 base short, with 8 bases between. The CDR3 totals 13 residues. The CDR3: CASSRRANTEAFF. The DNA of the CDR3 is TGTGCCAGCAGCAGGCGGGCGAACACTGAAGCTTTCTTT. Drawing the rest from reference TRBV7-2 and TRBJ1-1, the complete variable domain is GAGVSQSPSNKVTEKGKDVELRCDPISGHTALYWYRQSLGQGLEFLIYFQGNSAPDKSGLPSDRFSAERTGGSVSTLTIQRTQQEDSAVYLCASSRRANTEAFFGQGTRLTVV.

This chain links TRBV5-1 with TRBJ2-2; possible D gene TRBD1, 6 bases. In germline, CDR1 is SGHRS, CDR2 YFSETQ. V was pared by 6 bases and J by 2 bases, with 11 bases between. CDR3 size: 14 residues. DNA for the CDR3: TGCGCCAGCACCGGGACACGAAACACCGGGGAGCTGTTTTTT. This encodes CASTGTRNTGELFF.

This chain connects TRBV2 to TRBJ2-3; a weak D match, TRBD1 (5 bases). The germline gives CDR1 SNHLY, CDR2 FYNNEI. There are 15 residues in the CDR3. The germline V and J ends were trimmed by 2 bases and 3 bases, with 12 bases remaining between them. CDR3 in DNA: TGTGCCAGCAGTGAATTAGGGGATAGAACAGATACGCAGTATTTT. Translating gives CASSELGDRTDTQYF. Together with reference TRBV2 and TRBJ2-3, the CDR3 gives the full variable domain: EPEVTQTPSHQVTQMGQEVILRCVPISNHLYFYWYRQILGQKVEFLVSFYNNEISEKSEIFDDQFSVERPDGSNFTLKIRSTKLEDSAMYFCASSELGDRTDTQYFGPGTRLTVL.

This chain uses TRBV7-9 with TRBJ1-2; a weak D match, TRBD1 (6 bases). The CDR3 is 15 amino acids. CDR1 is SEHNR, CDR2 FQNEAQ, per germline (reference sequence). V lost 4 bases and J 0 bases, leaving 12 bases between the germline ends. The CDR3 here is CASSSWTAANYGYTF. Written as DNA, the CDR3 is TGTGCCAGCAGCTCTTGGACAGCTGCTAACTATGGCTACACCTTC.

This chain connects TRBV19 to TRBJ2-7, with D tentatively TRBD1 (5 bases). The CDR3 is 14 amino acids. Germline V lookup: CDR1 LNHDA, CDR2 SQIVND (reference sequence). Trimming stripped 5 bases from V and 2 bases from J, with 13 bases between. The CDR3 region has the DNA TGTGCCAGTAGTTTAGCAGGGATAACCTACGAGCAGTACTTC. Protein sequence: CASSLAGITYEQYF.

This rearrangement joins TRBV11-2 to TRBJ1-1, with TRBD1 identical over 7 bases. The CDR3 consists of 15 residues. Looked up from germline, CDR1 is SGHAT and CDR2 is FQNNGV. Losses at the gene ends were 2 bases for V and 3 bases for J; bases not matched to a gene: 6. The DNA for the CDR3 is TGTGCCAGCAGCTTAAACATTGACAGGGACACTGAAGCTTTCTTT. Protein product: CASSLNIDRDTEAFF.

The rearrangement joins TRBV12-3 or TRBV12-4 to TRBJ1-3; D not resolved. Trimming shortened V by 3 bases and J by 0 bases, and 3 bases separated the two germline ends. The CDR3 has 13 residues. The CDR3 sequence: CASSFHSGNTIYF. In DNA, the CDR3 is TGTGCCAGCAGTTTTCACTCTGGAAACACCATATATTTT.

The V call is TRBV5-8, the J call TRBJ1-5; 8 bases align to TRBD1. This CDR3 spans 15 amino acids. Trimming took 4 bases from V and 6 from J; bases not matched to a gene: 9. In germline, CDR1 is SGHTS, CDR2 YDEGEE. Written as DNA, the CDR3 is TGTGCCAGCAGCCAACAGGGGGTGGCTGGTCAGCCCCAGCATTTT. Its translation: CASSQQGVAGQPQHF.

V and J are TRBV11-2 and TRBJ2-2; D unclear. CDR1 SGHAT and CDR2 FQNNGV come from the germline V gene. This CDR3 is built from 13 residues. Trimming removed 1 base from V and 5 bases from J, with 5 bases in between. CDR3 in DNA: TGTGCCAGCAGCTTAGGTAGAACCGGGGAGCTGTTTTTT. As protein: CASSLGRTGELFF.

This chain connects TRBV7-2 to TRBJ2-7, with 14 bases fitting TRBD2. CDR1 is SGHTA, CDR2 FQGNSA, per germline. The CDR3 totals 17 residues. With 7 bases clipped from V and 2 bases from J, the junction kept 10 bases outside the gene matches. CDR3 in DNA: TGTGCCAGCACCCTGACTAGCGGGAGGGCCATCCCCTACGAGCAGTACTTC. Residues: CASTLTSGRAIPYEQYF.

The V call is TRBV3-1 (or the pseudogene TRBV3-2), the J call TRBJ1-1; D gene ambiguous. The length of the CDR3 is 12 residues. Trimming shortened V by 0 bases and J by 9 bases, and 8 bases separated the two germline ends. Germline CDR1 and CDR2: LGHDT and YNNKEL (reference sequence). The CDR3 spells CASSQDPSQAFF. CDR3 bases: TGTGCCAGCAGCCAAGATCCCTCCCAAGCTTTCTTT.

This chain joins TRBV5-8 and TRBJ2-5; TRBD2 aligns across 7 bases. There are 13 residues in the CDR3. Looked up from germline, CDR1 is SGHTS and CDR2 is YDEGEE. The V and J ends lost 3 bases and 3 bases, in that order; junction bases with no gene match: 2. DNA for the CDR3: TGTGCCAGCAGCTCAGGGAGGGAAGAGACCCAGTACTTC. Translating gives CASSSGREETQYF.

The chain carries TRBV7-9 and TRBJ2-5, with D possibly TRBD2 on 6 matching bases. V dropped 5 bases and J dropped 1 base, with 17 bases sitting between them. Per the germline V gene, CDR1 is SEHNR and CDR2 is FQNEAQ (reference sequence). The CDR3 spans 16 residues. The CDR3 sequence: CASSALPRRGQETQYF. For the CDR3, the DNA is TGTGCCAGCAGCGCCCTCCCCAGGCGGGGCCAAGAGACCCAGTACTTC. The entire variable domain, with the rest obtained from reference TRBV7-9 and TRBJ2-5, is as follows: DTGVSQNPRHKITKRGQNVTFRCDPISEHNRLYWYRQTLGQGPEFLTYFQNEAQLEKSRLLSDRFSAERPKGSFSTLEIQRTEQGDSAMYLCASSALPRRGQETQYFGPGTRLLVL.

This clone has more than one count but fewer than ten. Other nucleotide sequences from this sample produce the same CDR3. The CDR3 is CASSFDRGGQPQHF. DNA of the CDR3: TGTGCCAGCAGTTTCGACAGGGGGGGACAGCCCCAGCATTTT. The chain employs TRBV7-2 and TRBJ1-5; the match to TRBD1 covers 9 bases. Germline V lookup: CDR1 SGHTA, CDR2 FQGNSA. This CDR3 has 14 amino acids. V was pared by 6 bases and J by 7 bases, with 7 bases of the junction left unmatched.

This chain connects TRBV18 to TRBJ2-1, with D perhaps matching TRBD2 (5 bases). Trimming removed 2 bases at V and 6 bases at J, with 11 bases between. Germline lookup yields CDR1 KGHSH and CDR2 LQKENI. This CDR3 is 14 amino acids long. Written as DNA, the CDR3 is TGTGCCAGCTCACCATGGGAGTGGGGCAATGAGCAGTTCTTC. Protein sequence: CASSPWEWGNEQFF. Supplemented by reference TRBV18 and TRBJ2-1, the full variable domain reads NAGVMQNPRHLVRRRGQEARLRCSPMKGHSHVYWYRQLPEEGLKFMVYLQKENIIDESGMPKERFSAEFPKEGPSILRIQQVVRGDSAAYFCASSPWEWGNEQFFGPGTRLTVL.

The chain links TRBV11-2 to TRBJ2-7, with D maybe TRBD2 (6 bases). The V gene's germline CDR1 is SGHAT and CDR2 FQNNGV. V lost 3 bases and J lost 5, with 14 bases in between. The CDR3 has 14 amino acids. As DNA, the CDR3 is TGTGCCAGCAGCTTGGGGGGACCTCTGAACGAGCAGTACTTC. Translating it yields CASSLGGPLNEQYF.

The chain couples TRBV7-9 to TRBJ2-7, with 10 bases identical to TRBD1. V lost 7 bases and J lost 5; bases outside the gene matches: 11. CDR1 is SEHNR and CDR2 is FQNEAQ in the germline V gene (reference sequence). The CDR3 totals 15 residues. DNA for the CDR3: TGTGCCAGCACCCCCGACCGGGACAGGGGTAACGAGCAGTACTTC. Its protein is CASTPDRDRGNEQYF.

The V gene is TRBV28, the J gene TRBJ2-1, with 8 bases identical to TRBD1. The CDR3 extends over 15 amino acids. CDR1 is MDHEN and CDR2 is SYDVKM in the germline V gene. Losses at the gene ends were 5 bases for V and 9 bases for J; bases not matched to a gene: 12. The CDR3 region is CASSPAGQASAEQFF. CDR3 nucleotides: TGTGCCAGCAGTCCCGCGGGACAGGCTTCGGCTGAGCAGTTCTTC.

The V and J genes are TRBV19 and TRBJ2-1; D unclear. CDR3 length: 13 amino acids. Germline V lookup: CDR1 LNHDA, CDR2 SQIVND (reference sequence). V was pared by 3 bases and J by 9 bases, with 12 bases between. The CDR3 DNA sequence: TGTGCCAGTAGTATTCGTTCAAGCGCTGAGCAGTTCTTC. Its translation: CASSIRSSAEQFF.

This chain links TRBV6-1 with TRBJ1-5; D uncertain. Germline loops: CDR1 MNHNS, CDR2 SASEGT. There are 15 residues in the CDR3. The ends were cut back, 1 base at V and 0 bases at J, with 7 bases in the middle. CDR3 region: CASSEVRSSNQPQHF. In DNA form, the CDR3 reads TGTGCCAGCAGTGAAGTTCGGAGTAGCAATCAGCCCCAGCATTTT.

The V and J genes are TRBV7-3 and TRBJ2-3; D gene uncertain. Germline-derived CDR1 and CDR2 are SGHTA and FQGTGA. There are 13 residues in the CDR3. Trimming stripped 4 bases from V and 5 bases from J, with 10 bases between. CDR3 protein: CASSSYRGDTQYF. The CDR3 bases are TGTGCCAGCAGCTCATATCGCGGAGATACGCAGTATTTT.

The chain uses TRBV6-1 and TRBJ1-5, with a weak D call TRBD1 (6 bases). The CDR3 runs to 15 residues. From germline, CDR1 is MNHNS and CDR2 SASEGT. V lost 6 bases to trimming and J lost 1 base, with 13 bases between them. The CDR3 sequence: CASRTPGDSNQPQHF. For the CDR3, the DNA is TGTGCCAGCAGGACCCCAGGGGACAGCAATCAGCCCCAGCATTTT.

The gene calls are TRBV27 and TRBJ1-5; D is possibly TRBD1 (6 bases). Germline CDR1 is MNHEY and CDR2 is SMNVEV (reference sequence). Trimming took off 6 bases at V and 0 bases at J, with 15 bases between the two ends. CDR3 length equals 16 residues. CDR3 nucleotide sequence: TGTGCCAGCAGCTCGACAGGTTTTTATAGCAATCAGCCCCAGCATTTT. This translates into CASSSTGFYSNQPQHF.

V gene TRBV6-6 combines with J gene TRBJ1-6; TRBD1 agrees at 9 bases. Trimming at V came to 5 bases and at J to 0 bases, leaving 5 bases not matched to a gene. Per the germline V gene, CDR1 is MNHNY and CDR2 is SVGAGI (reference sequence). The CDR3 length is 17 residues. CDR3 sequence: CASSHDRGSSYNSPLHF. DNA of the CDR3: TGTGCCAGCAGTCACGACAGGGGGAGCTCCTATAATTCACCCCTCCACTTT.

V usage is TRBV6-5 and J usage is TRBJ1-2, with 7 bases fitting TRBD1. The CDR3 spans 15 residues. Germline V gene data show CDR1 as MNHEY and CDR2 as SVGAGI. The J segment lost 4 bases and the V segment lost 2 bases, leaving 7 bases of the junction unmatched. The CDR3 DNA follows: TGTGCCAGCAGTTACGGGCCAGGGGGTTCCTATGGCTACACCTTC. Residues: CASSYGPGGSYGYTF.

This sequence joins TRBV11-2 and TRBJ2-5; D perhaps matches TRBD1 (6 bases). Trimming stripped 5 bases from V and 2 bases from J, with 9 bases between. CDR1 SGHAT and CDR2 FQNNGV come from the germline V gene. CDR3 length: 13 residues. The CDR3 spells CASSRDIQETQYF. The CDR3 DNA sequence: TGTGCCAGCAGCCGGGACATTCAAGAGACCCAGTACTTC. The whole variable domain, remainder taken from reference TRBV11-2 and TRBJ2-5, is EAGVAQSPRYKIIEKRQSVAFWCNPISGHATLYWYQQILGQGPKLLIQFQNNGVVDDSQLPKDRFSAERLKGVDSTLKIQPAKLEDSAVYLCASSRDIQETQYFGPGTRLLVL.